This TCR beta chain originates from a study of T cell clusters in autoimmune cytopenias. TRB amplification used roughly 250 ng of peripheral blood genomic DNA. There are 15 residues in the CDR3. CDR1 is LNHDA and CDR2 is SQIVND in the germline V gene (reference sequence). TRB was amplified by touch-down multiplex PCR, primer pools A and B combined. From the multiplex PCR reads, TCRdb lists one entry per CDR3 protein and no DNA. Listed are several thousand distinct CDR3 sequences; approximately 8% falls within the top ten. Study-level findings and limits: Clustering suggested that physiological T cell clusters were missing in primary autoimmune cytopenia patients.

This clonotype is labeled medium-sized based on frequency. Its antigen is not identified. A further study also used this sample, focusing on T cell repertoires in aging, cancer and after chemotherapy. That investigation notes: Rebound thymic output was suggested by rising median generation probability during chemotherapy in each cancer cohort.

This sequence was found in a human donor in good health. The material sequenced was peripheral blood. This chain connects TRBV19 to TRBJ2-3; the D call from TCRdb, TRBD2, cannot be confirmed without DNA. The CDR3 region is CASRSLAGGTDTQYF.